This TCR beta chain comes out of a study of T cells after yellow fever vaccination. Study at large: SMART-Seq v4 Ultra Low Input prepared libraries from low-cell fractions.

Study observations and caveats: The study noted that FACS-sorted repertoires could contain abundant clonotypes contaminating from the bulk population. Subsequent booster samples again held most clones from primary vaccination (approximately 95% CD4, over 80% CD8). The CD4 compartment and the CD8 compartment contained a small share of clonotypes in common.

The ends were cut back, 5 bases at V and 3 bases at J, with 10 bases in the middle. This CDR3 has 14 residues. This clonotype was seen a handful of times. No antigen is known for it. TCRdb re-analysed the 5' RACE reads in MiXCR, keeping a single row per CDR3 protein. This sample yields hundreds of thousands of distinct CDR3 sequences, of which around 16% are seen a single time; 17% belongs to the top ten. This TCR was sampled from a man between 18 and 35 years old who received the YFV17D yellow fever vaccine. The rearrangement uses TRBV12-3 or TRBV12-4 and TRBJ2-2; perhaps TRBD1 as D (6 bases). The sequenced sample was PBMCs, obtained 5 days after the first yellow fever vaccination. The DNA for the CDR3 is TGTGCCAGCAGTCGGGACACCTACACCGGGGAGCTGTTTTTT. This sequence encodes CASSRDTYTGELFF.